Following are 32 T cell receptor beta chains from one sample sequenced in a study of a mutant IDH1 vaccine in newly diagnosed glioma. Time point denoted: week 11, during vaccination. In the vaccine, a single dose held 300 ug of the mutant IDH1 20-mer peptide, along with topical imiquimod. Assay: immunoSEQ multiplex PCR; the TCRdb copy retains only in-frame clones and omits some. The profile shows some 30,000 clones, just under 80% of them singletons. Antigen specificity for these receptors is unknown. This specimen was PBMCs, taken from a glioma patient whose treatment included an IDH1 peptide vaccine. The receptors come from a man younger than 40 with glioma.

This clone was seen only a few times. The chain joins TRBV18 to TRBJ2-7; TRBD1 aligns across 8 bases. The V gene's germline CDR1 is KGHSH and CDR2 LQKENI. The CDR3 is 15 amino acids. V was pared by 3 bases and J by 1 base, with 5 bases of the junction left unmatched. DNA of the CDR3: TGTGCCAGCTCACCCCCGGGACAGGCTTCCTACGAGCAGTACTTC. It yields the protein CASSPPGQASYEQYF. The full variable domain, rest sourced from reference TRBV18 and TRBJ2-7, is NAGVMQNPRHLVRRRGQEARLRCSPMKGHSHVYWYRQLPEEGLKFMVYLQKENIIDESGMPKERFSAEFPKEGPSILRIQQVVRGDSAAYFCASSPPGQASYEQYFGPGTRLTVT.

This chain uses TRBV5-1 with TRBJ1-5; no clear D gene. This CDR3 comprises 13 residues. The V and J ends lost 0 bases and 3 bases respectively, with 4 bases between them. Germline CDR1 and CDR2: SGHRS and YFSETQ. In DNA, the CDR3 is TGCGCCAGCAGCTTGGCCACCAATCAGCCCCAGCATTTT. Its translation: CASSLATNQPQHF.

The rearrangement uses TRBV5-1 and TRBJ1-4; 7 positions agree with TRBD1. The CDR3 has 15 amino acids. Germline CDR1 and CDR2: SGHRS and YFSETQ. Trimming removed 4 bases from V and 5 bases from J; junction bases left unmatched: 8. CDR3 residues: CASSQAGQSNEKLFF. In DNA form, the CDR3 reads TGCGCCAGCAGCCAGGCGGGACAGTCGAATGAAAAACTGTTTTTT.

The V and J genes are TRBV18 and TRBJ2-1; 8 nucleotides line up with TRBD2. This CDR3 has 16 amino acids. Germline V gene sequence: CDR1 KGHSH, CDR2 LQKENI. J was trimmed by 5 bases and V by 3 bases; bases with no gene match: 9. CDR3 residues: CASSPPRSGGHNEQFF. The CDR3 DNA reads as TGTGCCAGCTCACCCCCCCGAAGCGGGGGCCACAATGAGCAGTTCTTC.

The chain has TRBV6-5 and TRBJ2-7; 10 positions agree with TRBD1. Germline CDR1 is MNHEY and CDR2 is SVGAGI. V dropped 6 bases and J dropped 4; count of bases not matched to a gene: 9. This CDR3 region has 15 residues. The CDR3 spells CASSSPGQGMYEQYF. CDR3 coding DNA: TGTGCCAGCAGCTCACCGGGACAGGGGATGTACGAGCAGTACTTC.

This chain links TRBV7-9 with TRBJ1-2, with TRBD1 as a possible D gene (5 bases). CDR3 length: 16 residues. Germline CDR1 SEHNR, CDR2 FQNEAQ (reference sequence). V lost 1 base and J 8 bases, leaving 20 bases between the germline ends. CDR3 DNA sequence: TGTGCCAGCAGCTTAGGGGGATGGACAAGCACTTACGGCTACACCTTC. This codes for CASSLGGWTSTYGYTF.

V and J are TRBV6-1 and TRBJ1-5; D ambiguous. V dropped 2 bases and J dropped 0 bases, with 14 bases sitting between them. Germline values: CDR1 MNHNS, CDR2 SASEGT. The CDR3 is made up of 17 amino acids. The CDR3 loop is CASSESLLVSSNQPQHF. The CDR3 region has the DNA TGTGCCAGCAGTGAATCCCTCTTGGTGTCTAGCAATCAGCCCCAGCATTTT.

This rearrangement joins TRBV4-2 to TRBJ2-3, with 11 nucleotides matching TRBD2. The CDR3 loop spans 16 amino acids. The germline gives CDR1 LGHNA, CDR2 YNFKEQ. The V and J ends lost 4 bases and 6 bases, in that order; junction bases with no gene match: 9. CDR3 region: CASSLPTSGRGDTQYF. CDR3 sequence (DNA): TGTGCCAGCAGCCTCCCCACTAGCGGGAGAGGGGATACGCAGTATTTT.

J is TRBJ1-2 and V is TRBV4-3; weak D call: TRBD1 (6 bases). The CDR3 extends over 16 amino acids. Germline-derived CDR1 and CDR2 are LGHNA and YSLEER. Between the trimmed V and J ends, which lost 4 bases and 4 bases, there was a span of 19 bases. The DNA of the CDR3 is TGCGCCAGCAGCCGGCGGGGGCAGGAGGATTTCTATGGCTACACCTTC. It encodes CASSRRGQEDFYGYTF.

This clone was seen more than once but under ten times. The V and J genes are TRBV7-8 and TRBJ1-2; 7 bases agree with TRBD1. The trim removed 1 base at V and 1 base at J, leaving 9 bases unmatched. The CDR3 covers 17 residues. Germline CDR1 reads SGHVS; CDR2 reads FQNEAQ. The CDR3 sequence is CASSLGGYGTDNYGYTF. The CDR3 DNA reads as TGTGCCAGCAGCTTAGGGGGCTACGGGACAGATAACTATGGCTACACCTTC. The full variable domain, with the rest looked up from reference TRBV7-8 and TRBJ1-2, is GAGVSQSPRYKVAKRGQDVALRCDPISGHVSLFWYQQALGQGPEFLTYFQNEAQLDKSGLPSDRFFAERPEGSVSTLKIQRTQQEDSAVYLCASSLGGYGTDNYGYTFGSGTRLTVV.

The chain uses TRBV7-9 and TRBJ2-7; D is ambiguous. Trimming took 0 bases from V and 2 from J, leaving 11 bases between them. The CDR3 contains 15 residues. Germline V gene sequence: CDR1 SEHNR, CDR2 FQNEAQ (reference sequence). The CDR3, as DNA: TGTGCCAGCAGCTTAGCGGCAGATCCTACCTACGAGCAGTACTTC. Amino acid sequence: CASSLAADPTYEQYF.

This clone was picked up one time. The chain joins TRBV13 to TRBJ1-1; no definite D call. The V and J ends lost 11 bases and 4 bases respectively, with 11 bases between them. This CDR3 is 11 amino acids long. From germline, CDR1 is PRHDT and CDR2 FYEKMQ (reference sequence). The CDR3, as DNA: TGTGCCGGAAGCCAGGCCACTGAAGCTTTCTTT. This translates into CAGSQATEAFF.

This clone has a single count. In nucleotides, the CDR3 is TGTGCCAGCAGCTTTCGGACTGGCCAAAAGGAGCAGTTCTTC. Encoded protein: CASSFRTGQKEQFF. V and J are TRBV5-4 and TRBJ2-1; tentative D call: TRBD2 (5 bases). The CDR3 extends over 14 amino acids. The germline gives CDR1 SGHNT, CDR2 YYREEE (reference sequence). Trimming took off 2 bases at V and 10 bases at J, with 16 bases between the two ends.

This chain uses TRBV9 with TRBJ2-2; D is unresolved. This CDR3 is 15 amino acids long. Germline CDR1 reads SGDLS; CDR2 reads YYNGEE. The germline V and J ends were trimmed by 0 bases and 4 bases, with 10 bases remaining between them. The CDR3 DNA reads as TGTGCCAGCAGCGTAGAGGAAGGTTCCACCGGGGAGCTGTTTTTT. Translated: CASSVEEGSTGELFF.

The DNA of the CDR3 is TGCGCCAGCAGTCAGAGGGAGACTAGCGGGAGGGGTAGCAATGAGCAGTTCTTC. This codes for CASSQRETSGRGSNEQFF. The V call is TRBV10-2, the J call TRBJ2-1; TRBD2 aligns across 14 bases. V lost 5 bases to trimming and J lost 6 bases; unmatched junction nucleotides: 12. Per the germline V gene, CDR1 is WSHSY and CDR2 is SAAADI. This CDR3 spans 18 amino acids.

The chain recombines TRBV14 with TRBJ2-3; TRBD2 aligns across 14 bases. The V and J ends lost 8 bases and 2 bases, in that order; junction bases with no gene match: 15. Looked up from germline, CDR1 is SGHDN and CDR2 is FVKESK. The CDR3 is 19 amino acids. In DNA form, the CDR3 reads TGTGCCAGCGCCCCTGGACTAGCGGGAGGATGGAGGAACACAGATACGCAGTATTTT. Protein sequence: CASAPGLAGGWRNTDTQYF.

The chain recombines TRBV29-1 with TRBJ2-5; tentatively, D is TRBD2 (5 bases). This CDR3 is 13 amino acids long. V dropped 3 bases and J dropped 4 bases, with 12 bases sitting between them. From germline, CDR1 is SQVTM and CDR2 ANQGSEA. As DNA, the CDR3 is TGCAGCGTTGATGGACTCCGGTCAGAGACCCAGTACTTC. This encodes CSVDGLRSETQYF.

This sequence joins TRBV10-3 and TRBJ2-7, with D possibly matching TRBD2 (5 bases). CDR1 ENHRY and CDR2 SYGVKD come from the germline V gene. The V end lost 3 bases, the J end lost 3 bases, and 18 bases lay between the germline ends. This CDR3 comprises 16 residues. In nucleotides, the CDR3 is TGTGCCATCAGTGATAAGGGAAGCGGTACTCTCTACGAGCAGTACTTC. It specifies CAISDKGSGTLYEQYF.

The rearrangement links TRBV6-1 to TRBJ1-5; no firm D call. Trimming removed 6 bases from V and 2 bases from J, with 14 bases in between. The CDR3 runs 15 residues. The germline gives CDR1 MNHNS, CDR2 SASEGT. This chain's CDR3 is CASRPRAQRNQPQHF. The CDR3 nucleotides are TGTGCCAGCAGACCTAGGGCACAGCGCAATCAGCCCCAGCATTTT.

The rearrangement joins TRBV5-1 to TRBJ2-5, with D possibly being TRBD1 (6 bases). Germline CDR1 is SGHRS and CDR2 is YFSETQ. V lost 5 bases and J lost 1, with 15 bases in between. CDR3 length: 15 residues. In DNA, the CDR3 is TGCGCCAGCAGAAACCCGGGACAACGCCAAGAGACCCAGTACTTC. Protein product: CASRNPGQRQETQYF.

V gene TRBV6-1 combines with J gene TRBJ2-5; D ambiguous. There are 12 residues in the CDR3. From germline, CDR1 is MNHNS and CDR2 SASEGT. V was cut by 3 bases and J by 1 base, with 3 bases left in between. In DNA form, the CDR3 reads TGTGCCAGCAGTGATGCCCAAGAGACCCAGTACTTC. Translation gives CASSDAQETQYF.

This clone has just one count. The chain couples TRBV10-3 to TRBJ2-7; possibly TRBD2 for D (6 bases). The CDR3 is 15 residues long. V gave up 2 bases and J gave up 7 bases, with 18 bases separating them. Looked up from germline, CDR1 is ENHRY and CDR2 is SYGVKD. The CDR3 region is CAISEKPSGEGEQYF. The DNA for the CDR3 is TGTGCCATCAGTGAGAAACCCTCGGGGGAAGGAGAGCAGTACTTC.

The V gene is TRBV12-5, the J gene TRBJ1-5; no clear D gene. The V end lost 1 base, the J end lost 2 bases, and 3 bases lay between the germline ends. The CDR3 is 13 residues long. The germline gives CDR1 LGHNT, CDR2 FRNRAP. In nucleotides, the CDR3 is TGTGCTAGTGGTTTGGATCGCAATCAGCCCCAGCATTTT. Residues: CASGLDRNQPQHF.

This clone was seen only once. The chain couples TRBV7-8 to TRBJ2-1; D is ambiguous. CDR1 and CDR2 (germline): SGHVS, FQNEAQ. The V gene lost 4 bases and the J gene lost 5 bases, with 12 bases spanning the gap. The CDR3 loop spans 14 amino acids. The CDR3 spells CASSSTGLDNEQFF. DNA for the CDR3: TGTGCCAGCAGCTCAACGGGCTTAGACAATGAGCAGTTCTTC.

The J gene is TRBJ2-7, the V gene TRBV5-1; TRBD2 agrees at 11 bases. Per the germline V gene, CDR1 is SGHRS and CDR2 is YFSETQ. The CDR3 loop spans 19 amino acids. V lost 4 bases, J lost 4 bases, and 19 bases stayed unmatched. The CDR3 is CASSLTSPRLAGSYYEQYF. The DNA for the CDR3 is TGCGCCAGCAGCCTGACCTCGCCTAGACTAGCGGGATCTTATTACGAGCAGTACTTC.

The V and J genes are TRBV14 and TRBJ1-1; D might be TRBD1 (5 bases). Germline loops: CDR1 SGHDN, CDR2 FVKESK. The CDR3 runs to 14 residues. With 4 bases removed from V and 5 bases from J, the gap between germline ends came to 14 bases. CDR3: CASSPWDAGTEAFF. The CDR3 coding sequence is TGTGCCAGCAGCCCATGGGACGCAGGGACTGAAGCTTTCTTT.

The J gene is TRBJ1-2, the V gene TRBV4-3; 9 bases line up with TRBD1. There are 13 residues in the CDR3. Unmatched junction bases numbered 9, after V lost 10 bases and J lost 6 bases. CDR1 is LGHNA, CDR2 YSLEER, per germline. The CDR3 reads CATGRDRDDGYTF. For the CDR3, the DNA is TGCGCCACCGGACGGGACAGGGACGATGGCTACACCTTC.

The chain joins TRBV18 to TRBJ2-5; tentatively, D is TRBD1 (6 bases). Looked up from germline, CDR1 is KGHSH and CDR2 is LQKENI. The CDR3 runs 17 residues. V lost 3 bases to trimming and J lost 7 bases, with 24 bases between them. CDR3 sequence: CASSPLTLQGKGVTQYF. The CDR3 DNA follows: TGTGCCAGCTCACCGCTGACTTTACAGGGTAAAGGAGTGACCCAGTACTTC.

This chain links TRBV10-3 with TRBJ2-7; 14 bases are shared with TRBD2. Germline CDR1 reads ENHRY; CDR2 reads SYGVKD. The J segment lost 7 bases and the V segment lost 6 bases, leaving 5 bases of the junction unmatched. The CDR3 runs 14 residues. Here the CDR3 reads CAIRGTSGSFEQYF. The CDR3 nucleotides are TGTGCCATCAGGGGGACTAGCGGGAGTTTTGAGCAGTACTTC.

This clone was counted a few times. The rearrangement joins TRBV2 to TRBJ1-1; D gene unclear. V lost 8 bases and J lost 3, with 16 bases in between. Germline V CDR1 and CDR2: SNHLY, FYNNEI. This CDR3 region has 14 residues. The CDR3 region is CASRPLRWDTEAFF. CDR3 sequence (DNA): TGTGCCAGCCGCCCCCTGCGGTGGGACACTGAAGCTTTCTTT.

V usage is TRBV6-1 and J usage is TRBJ1-5; tentative D call: TRBD1 (5 bases). The CDR3 contains 16 residues. Per the germline V gene, CDR1 is MNHNS and CDR2 is SASEGT. V was shortened by 4 bases and J by 0 bases, with 13 bases between the two germline ends. In DNA, the CDR3 is TGTGCCAGCAGTGTCGCGACAGCTTTTAGCAATCAGCCCCAGCATTTT. This sequence encodes CASSVATAFSNQPQHF.

V and J are TRBV9 and TRBJ2-7; 10 positions agree with TRBD2. CDR3 length: 15 residues. In germline, CDR1 is SGDLS, CDR2 YYNGEE. V shed 0 bases, J shed 2 bases, and the junction held 2 bases outside the gene matches. The CDR3 sequence: CASSVGLAGAYEQYF. The CDR3 DNA reads TGTGCCAGCAGCGTAGGGCTAGCGGGGGCCTACGAGCAGTACTTC.